A selection of T cell receptor beta chains follows, all from one sample in a study of CD4+ T cells in melanoma. Clones were read by immunoSEQ multiplex PCR, and TCRdb kept only the in-frame ones, dropping some. This table holds around 100,000 clones, about 90% found once. Sequenced material: peripheral blood. The receptors were sampled from a human donor with melanoma. Each CDR3 is given with its conserved first and last residue. D genes are given only for firm matches. Expanded clones are given a class, and other clones once, few, many or no size at all.

v_call: TRBV5-1; j_call: TRBJ2-7; clone_size: once; d_call: TRBD2; cdr3_aa: CASSLASGVSLYEQYF; cdr3_nt: TGCGCCAGCAGCTTGGCTAGCGGGGTGTCCCTCTACGAGCAGTACTTC
v_call: TRBV5-1; j_call: TRBJ2-1; clone_size: once; d_call: TRBD2; cdr3_aa: CASSLLASAGGPGEQFF; cdr3_nt: TGCGCCAGCAGCTTGTTAGCTTCGGCGGGAGGGCCGGGTGAGCAGTTCTTC
v_call: TRBV13; j_call: TRBJ2-7; clone_size: .; d_call: .; cdr3_aa: CASSLGTGISYEQYF; cdr3_nt: TGTGCCAGCAGCTTAGGGACAGGCATTTCGTACGAGCAGTACTTC
v_call: TRBV28; j_call: TRBJ1-2; clone_size: .; d_call: .; cdr3_aa: CASSLGVTDYGYTF; cdr3_nt: TGTGCCAGCAGTTTAGGGGTCACGGACTATGGCTACACCTTC
v_call: TRBV5-1; j_call: TRBJ1-1; clone_size: .; d_call: TRBD1; cdr3_aa: CASSLDRGTEAFF; cdr3_nt: TGCGCCAGCAGCCTGGACAGGGGCACTGAAGCTTTCTTT
v_call: TRBV19; j_call: TRBJ1-2; clone_size: .; d_call: .; cdr3_aa: CASSIGIGVHGYTF; cdr3_nt: TGTGCCAGTAGTATCGGTATAGGGGTACATGGCTACACCTTC
v_call: TRBV4-3; j_call: TRBJ1-3; clone_size: .; d_call: .; cdr3_aa: CASSQDLASSGNTIYF; cdr3_nt: TGCGCCAGCAGCCAAGATCTGGCAAGCTCTGGAAACACCATATATTTT
v_call: TRBV29-1; j_call: TRBJ2-1; clone_size: .; d_call: .; cdr3_aa: CSGGVEEQFF; cdr3_nt: TGCAGCGGAGGGGTAGAGGAGCAGTTCTTC
v_call: TRBV7-8; j_call: TRBJ2-1; clone_size: .; d_call: .; cdr3_aa: CASSFINEQFF; cdr3_nt: TGTGCCAGCAGCTTTATCAATGAGCAGTTCTTC
v_call: TRBV5-1; j_call: TRBJ2-7; clone_size: .; d_call: .; cdr3_aa: CASSLSSIYEQYF; cdr3_nt: TGCGCCAGCAGCTTGAGCAGCATCTACGAGCAGTACTTC
v_call: TRBV19; j_call: TRBJ1-5; clone_size: .; d_call: .; cdr3_aa: CASSIAGYSNQPQHF; cdr3_nt: TGTGCCAGTAGTATAGCAGGGTATAGCAATCAGCCCCAGCATTTT
v_call: TRBV23-1; j_call: TRBJ2-1; clone_size: .; d_call: TRBD1; cdr3_aa: CASSQSRDRGLGEQFF; cdr3_nt: TGCGCCAGCAGTCAATCGCGGGACAGGGGGCTGGGTGAGCAGTTCTTC
v_call: TRBV7-9; j_call: TRBJ2-3; clone_size: .; d_call: TRBD2; cdr3_aa: CASSKGTSGHTDTQYF; cdr3_nt: TGTGCCAGCAGCAAAGGGACTAGCGGTCACACAGATACGCAGTATTTT
v_call: TRBV7-2; j_call: TRBJ1-4; clone_size: .; d_call: .; cdr3_aa: CASSSPGGGDEKLFF; cdr3_nt: TGTGCCAGCAGCTCCCCCGGGGGGGGAGATGAAAAACTGTTTTTT
v_call: TRBV7-9; j_call: TRBJ2-6; clone_size: .; d_call: .; cdr3_aa: CASSLAQGTSSGANVLTF; cdr3_nt: TGTGCCAGCAGCTTAGCGCAGGGGACGAGCTCTGGGGCCAACGTCCTGACTTTC